Following are 29 T cell receptor beta chains from one sample sequenced in a study of blood T cells in healthy people across ages. A second roughly 6 to 11 cycle PCR used barcoded and J-beta primers. MiXCR, run by TCRdb on the 5' RACE reads, gives a single entry per CDR3 protein. The sample includes about 540,000 distinct CDR3 sequences, around 24% of them seen just once. These data were also reused for a study on T cells of mothers and their children.

The specimen was blood. The source is a boy aged 5-17 years in good health.

The V gene is TRBV28, the J gene TRBJ1-2, with 10 bases that match TRBD1. Looked up from germline, CDR1 is MDHEN and CDR2 is SYDVKM. After removal of 11 bases from V and 4 bases from J, the junction contained 7 bases not matched to a gene. The CDR3 runs to 13 residues. The CDR3 reads CAAPGQGGYGYTF. The DNA of the CDR3 is TGTGCCGCTCCAGGACAGGGGGGCTATGGCTACACCTTC.

In its sample, this clonotype was seen a few times. V usage is TRBV2 and J usage is TRBJ2-1, with 12 bases lining up with TRBD1. The tail of the sequence fits TRBJ2-5 better, so the J call may be wrong. This CDR3 is 15 amino acids long. Germline CDR1 SNHLY, CDR2 FYNNEI. CDR3 sequence reads: CASSAGTGGEETQYF. The CDR3 nucleotides read TGTGCCAGCAGTGCTGGGACAGGGGGCGAGGAGACCCAGTACTTC.

The V call is TRBV6-5, the J call TRBJ2-1; 8 positions match TRBD2. This CDR3 comprises 17 residues. The V segment lost 0 bases and the J segment 0 bases; nucleotides outside the gene matches: 4. The germline V gene has CDR1 MNHEY and CDR2 SVGAGI. CDR3 sequence (DNA): TGTGCCAGCAGTTACTCGGGGACTAGTCACTCCTACAATGAGCAGTTCTTC. Its translation: CASSYSGTSHSYNEQFF.

This chain links TRBV4-2 with TRBJ2-1; D not resolved. Trimming took off 0 bases at V and 9 bases at J, with 9 bases between the two ends. The CDR3 sequence is 13 residues long. CDR1 is LGHNA and CDR2 is YNFKEQ in the germline V gene. The DNA for the CDR3 is TGTGCCAGCAGCCAAGACGTTGAAACTGAGCAGTTCTTC. Translating gives CASSQDVETEQFF.

The chain uses TRBV6-6 and TRBJ2-7; 8 bases are shared with TRBD2. The V and J ends lost 7 bases and 5 bases, in that order; junction bases with no gene match: 7. CDR1 is MNHNY, CDR2 SVGAGI, per germline (reference sequence). The CDR3 spans 13 residues. In nucleotides, the CDR3 is TGTGCCAGCACCGGTTGGCGGGGGGACGAGCAGTACTTC. Amino acid sequence: CASTGWRGDEQYF.

This clonotype was observed a few times. Germline is not matched at one junction end, which may reflect a read error. The chain uses TRBV6-4 and TRBJ2-3; 9 bases align to TRBD2. Germline V CDR1 and CDR2: MRHNA, SNTAGT. This CDR3 comprises 16 residues. The DNA for the CDR3 is TGTGCCAGCAGTGACTCGCTAGCGGGGCCCACAGGTACGCAGTATTTT. This sequence encodes CASSDSLAGPTGTQYF.

There are a few counts of this clonotype. This sequence joins TRBV25-1 and TRBJ2-1, with 7 bases identical to TRBD1. This CDR3 is 14 amino acids long. Germline CDR1 is MGHDK and CDR2 is SYGVNS. With V trimmed by 4 bases and J by 3 bases, 3 bases remained unmatched. The DNA for the CDR3 is TGTGCCAGCAGTGGGGACAGCTACTACAATGAGCAGTTCTTC. Amino acids: CASSGDSYYNEQFF.

This clonotype was detected only a few times. As DNA, the CDR3 is TGCAGTGCTCCCACGGGCGGGGCAATTCCGTCCGGGGAGCTGTTTTTT. This gives the protein CSAPTGGAIPSGELFF. The V call is TRBV20-1, the J call TRBJ2-2, with D tentatively TRBD2 (6 bases). The germline gives CDR1 DFQATT, CDR2 SNEGSKA (reference sequence). V was cut by 5 bases and J by 6 bases, with 22 bases left in between. CDR3 size: 16 residues.

The V call is TRBV3-1, the J call TRBJ1-1; 8 nucleotides line up with TRBD1. V gave up 5 bases and J gave up 9 bases; unmatched junction bases: 14. This CDR3 comprises 15 residues. Germline CDR1 is LGHDT and CDR2 is YNNKEL (reference sequence). CDR3: CASSGRQGPTKKAFF. The CDR3 DNA follows: TGTGCCAGCAGCGGGCGACAGGGGCCAACCAAAAAAGCTTTCTTT.

The chain employs TRBV20-1 and TRBJ2-5; no firm D call. Germline assignment: CDR1 DFQATT and CDR2 SNEGSKA (reference sequence). The CDR3 has 13 residues. The V end lost 0 bases, the J end lost 5 bases, and 10 bases lay between the germline ends. CDR3 bases: TGCAGTGCTAGAGATGGCCAAGAGGAGACCCAGTACTTC. It codes for CSARDGQEETQYF.

The chain uses TRBV4-3 and TRBJ2-6; D gene ambiguous. The CDR3 loop spans 16 amino acids. The V gene lost 1 base and the J gene lost 0 bases, with 7 bases spanning the gap. Germline values: CDR1 LGHNA, CDR2 YSLEER. The CDR3, as DNA: TGCGCCAGCAGCCAAGTGGTTTCCTCTGGGGCCAACGTCCTGACTTTC. Protein: CASSQVVSSGANVLTF.

This clonotype was found many times. The V gene is TRBV14, the J gene TRBJ2-5; D gene uncertain. Trimming pared 6 bases from V and 0 bases from J, leaving 5 bases between. CDR3 length: 12 amino acids. Germline V gene lookup returns CDR1 SGHDN and CDR2 FVKESK. In DNA form, the CDR3 reads TGTGCCAGCAGTCAGGACCAAGAGACCCAGTACTTC. It specifies CASSQDQETQYF.

The V and J genes are TRBV14 and TRBJ2-1, with no clear D. Trimming took off 0 bases at V and 0 bases at J, with 9 bases between the two ends. Germline V gene data show CDR1 as SGHDN and CDR2 as FVKESK. This CDR3 is 16 amino acids long. The CDR3 spells CASSQEIVSSYNEQFF. The CDR3 bases are TGTGCCAGCAGCCAAGAAATAGTGTCCTCCTACAATGAGCAGTTCTTC.

This clonotype was seen repeatedly, ten times or more. The J gene is TRBJ2-5, the V gene TRBV11-2; TRBD2 is a possible D gene (5 bases). The V end lost 1 base, the J end lost 2 bases, and 11 bases lay between the germline ends. The CDR3 loop spans 15 amino acids. Germline CDR1 SGHAT, CDR2 FQNNGV. CDR3 bases: TGTGCCAGCAGCTTAGGAACCACGGGGCAAGAGACCCAGTACTTC. It codes for CASSLGTTGQETQYF.

The genes are TRBV18 and TRBJ1-5; 11 bases align to TRBD1. The CDR3 has 13 amino acids. After removal of 6 bases from V and 6 bases from J, the junction contained 1 base not matched to a gene. The germline CDR1 and CDR2 sequences are KGHSH and LQKENI. CDR3 coding DNA: TGTGCCAGCTCTGGGACAGGGGGTCAGCCCCAGCATTTT. This codes for CASSGTGGQPQHF.

This clonotype has just a few counts. The rearrangement joins TRBV11-2 to TRBJ2-1; 9 bases agree with TRBD2. V lost 6 bases to trimming and J lost 8 bases; unmatched junction nucleotides: 20. Germline CDR1 SGHAT, CDR2 FQNNGV. This CDR3 has 18 residues. In nucleotides, the CDR3 is TGTGCCAGCAGTGGTTGGACTAGCGAGAGCTACTTGTGGGATGAGCAGTTCTTC. Translating gives CASSGWTSESYLWDEQFF. The full variable domain, completed using reference TRBV11-2 and TRBJ2-1, is EAGVAQSPRYKIIEKRQSVAFWCNPISGHATLYWYQQILGQGPKLLIQFQNNGVVDDSQLPKDRFSAERLKGVDSTLKIQPAKLEDSAVYLCASSGWTSESYLWDEQFFGPGTRLTVL.

This clonotype was seen a few times. The chain has TRBV7-9 and TRBJ2-7, with D unresolved. Germline V lookup: CDR1 SEHNR, CDR2 FQNEAQ (reference sequence). This CDR3 region has 14 residues. V was pared by 2 bases and J by 3 bases, with 11 bases between. The CDR3 region is CASSLIERSYEQYF. The DNA of the CDR3 is TGTGCCAGCAGCTTAATAGAAAGGAGCTACGAGCAGTACTTC.

The V call is TRBV6-4, the J call TRBJ2-7; 8 nucleotides align to TRBD1. The CDR3 runs to 15 residues. Losses at the gene ends were 3 bases for V and 5 bases for J; bases not matched to a gene: 9. The germline CDR1 and CDR2 sequences are MRHNA and SNTAGT. The CDR3 reads CASSESTGGGNEQYF. The CDR3 DNA follows: TGTGCCAGCAGTGAGAGTACAGGGGGAGGAAACGAGCAGTACTTC.

For this clonotype: The germline gene is not matched at one end of the junction; a read error may be the cause. The rearrangement links TRBV7-2 to TRBJ2-7; D uncertain. The CDR3 has 12 amino acids. Looked up from germline, CDR1 is SGHTA and CDR2 is FQGNSA. In nucleotides, the CDR3 is TGTGCCACCAGCCCTCCTACCCCCGAGCAGTACTTC. This codes for CATSPPTPEQYF. Based on the CDR3 plus reference TRBV7-2 and TRBJ2-7, the full variable domain is GAGVSQSPSNKVTEKGKDVELRCDPISGHTALYWYRQSLGQGLEFLIYFQGNSAPDKSGLPSDRFSAERTGGSVSTLTIQRTQQEDSAVYLCATSPPTPEQYFGPGTRLTVT.

The chain recombines TRBV29-1 with TRBJ2-3; 8 bases map to TRBD2. Germline V gene sequence: CDR1 SQVTM, CDR2 ANQGSEA. CDR3 length: 14 amino acids. J gave up 3 bases and V 6 bases, and 8 bases lay outside the gene matches. In DNA, the CDR3 is TGCAGCGTGGCCGGTCTAGCGGGTACAGATACGCAGTATTTT. Its translation: CSVAGLAGTDTQYF.

The chain carries TRBV9 and TRBJ2-3; TRBD2 matches at 12 bases. The germline gives CDR1 SGDLS, CDR2 YYNGEE. Germline trimming cut 4 bases from V and 8 bases from J; bases unmatched to any gene: 8. The CDR3 has 15 amino acids. CDR3 nucleotide sequence: TGTGCCAGCAGCTGGGGACTAGCGGGCCGAGGTACGCAGTATTTT. Encoded protein: CASSWGLAGRGTQYF. Full variable domain (outside the CDR3, taken from reference TRBV9 and TRBJ2-3): DSGVTQTPKHLITATGQRVTLRCSPRSGDLSVYWYQQSLDQGLQFLIQYYNGEERAKGNILERFSAQQFPDLHSELNLSSLELGDSALYFCASSWGLAGRGTQYFGPGTRLTVL.

The chain links TRBV27 to TRBJ1-2, with 7 bases fitting TRBD1. Germline V CDR1 and CDR2: MNHEY, SMNVEV (reference sequence). V gave up 5 bases and J gave up 6 bases; unmatched junction bases: 3. The CDR3 is 12 residues long. The CDR3 DNA follows: TGTGCCAGCAGTCTAGGGGGCAATGGCTACACCTTC. It encodes CASSLGGNGYTF.

The chain employs TRBV7-9 and TRBJ2-5; D call uncertain. Per germline, CDR1 SEHNR and CDR2 FQNEAQ (reference sequence). With 1 base removed from V and 4 bases from J, the gap between germline ends came to 13 bases. The CDR3 spans 15 residues. CDR3 sequence (DNA): TGTGCCAGCAGCTTAGGGGTCACCATGGGAGAGACCCAGTACTTC. Translation gives CASSLGVTMGETQYF.

This clonotype was observed a handful of times. J is TRBJ1-5 and V is TRBV28; D gene unclear. Germline V gene lookup returns CDR1 MDHEN and CDR2 SYDVKM. The CDR3 extends over 13 amino acids. The V and J ends lost 6 bases and 2 bases respectively, with 8 bases between them. The chain's CDR3 is CASRPGGNQPQHF. CDR3 DNA sequence: TGTGCCAGCAGGCCGGGAGGCAATCAGCCCCAGCATTTT. Filled out from reference TRBV28 and TRBJ1-5, the complete variable domain reads DVKVTQSSRYLVKRTGEKVFLECVQDMDHENMFWYRQDPGLGLRLIYFSYDVKMKEKGDIPEGYSVSREKKERFSLILESASTNQTSMYLCASRPGGNQPQHFGDGTRLSIL.

This clonotype showed up many times. The rearrangement joins TRBV7-9 to TRBJ2-3; either TRBD1 or TRBD2 may supply D (7 bases each). There are 16 residues in the CDR3. Germline CDR1 SEHNR, CDR2 FQNEAQ (reference sequence). The V end was cut by 6 bases, the J end by 1 base, with 17 bases between. The DNA of the CDR3 is TGTGCCAGCAGTTCCCAGGGGGGGCTGGGCACAGATACGCAGTATTTT. As protein: CASSSQGGLGTDTQYF.

With regard to this clonotype: No conserved phenylalanine or tryptophan ends this CDR3, so it is likely a read error. This chain uses TRBV3-1 with TRBJ1-1; D gene unclear. CDR1 LGHDT and CDR2 YNNKEL come from the germline V gene (reference sequence). Between the trimmed V and J ends, which lost 4 bases and 1 base, there was a span of 7 bases. The CDR3 has 13 amino acids. In DNA form, the CDR3 reads TGTGCCAGCAGCCGCCAAAGGAACACTGAAGCTTTCTTA. Protein product: CASSRQRNTEAFL.

CDR3 bases: TGTGCCAGCAGCTTAGGGGTGAGGGGATCCTACGAGCAGTACTTC. Its translation is CASSLGVRGSYEQYF. This sequence joins TRBV7-6 and TRBJ2-7; D could derive from TRBD1 or TRBD2 (5 bases each). V was shortened by 1 base and J by 1 base, with 11 bases between the two germline ends. The CDR3 is 15 residues long. The V gene's germline CDR1 is SGHVS and CDR2 FNYEAQ.

The table lists this clonotype with a few counts. V and J are TRBV20-1 and TRBJ1-5; TRBD1 matches 7 bases. Germline V gene data show CDR1 as DFQATT and CDR2 as SNEGSKA (reference sequence). V was pared by 5 bases and J by 2 bases, with 9 bases of the junction left unmatched. The CDR3 has 15 residues. The CDR3 DNA reads as TGCAGTGCTTGGGACAGTCTGTCCCGCAATCAGCCCCAGCATTTT. This encodes CSAWDSLSRNQPQHF.

CDR3 amino acids: CASSTPGTGSYEQYF. CDR3 nucleotide sequence: TGTGCCAGCAGTACTCCCGGGACAGGCTCCTACGAGCAGTACTTC. The chain combines TRBV6-2 or TRBV6-3 with TRBJ2-7; 8 positions match TRBD1. The CDR3 has 15 residues. Germline values: CDR1 MNHEY, CDR2 SVGEGT. Unmatched junction bases numbered 6, after V lost 5 bases and J lost 0 bases.